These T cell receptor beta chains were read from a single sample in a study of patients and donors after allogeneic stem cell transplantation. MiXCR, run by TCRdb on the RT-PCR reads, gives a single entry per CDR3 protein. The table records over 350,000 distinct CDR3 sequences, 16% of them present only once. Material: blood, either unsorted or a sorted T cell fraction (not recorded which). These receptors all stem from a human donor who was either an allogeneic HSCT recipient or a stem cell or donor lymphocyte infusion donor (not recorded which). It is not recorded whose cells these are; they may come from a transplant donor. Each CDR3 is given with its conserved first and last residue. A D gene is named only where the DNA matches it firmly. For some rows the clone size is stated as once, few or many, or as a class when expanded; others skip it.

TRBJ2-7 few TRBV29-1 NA CSVERDGEQYF TGCAGCGTTGAACGGGATGGCGAGCAGTACTTC
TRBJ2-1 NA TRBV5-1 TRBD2 CASSYGTSGGRGNEQFF TGCGCCAGCAGCTACGGGACTAGCGGGGGGCGGGGCAATGAGCAGTTCTTC
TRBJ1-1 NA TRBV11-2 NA CASSLGPRAGPAFVPNTEAFF TGTGCCAGCAGCTTAGGGCCTCGGGCAGGGCCAGCGTTTGTTCCCAACACTGAAGCTTTCTTT
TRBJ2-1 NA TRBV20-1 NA CSARERGSSYNEQFF TGCAGTGCTAGAGAACGTGGGAGCTCCTACAATGAGCAGTTCTTC
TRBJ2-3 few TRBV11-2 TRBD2 CASSSGTSGTRARRDTQYF TGTGCCAGCAGCTCAGGGACTAGCGGGACCCGAGCTCGTCGGGATACGCAGTATTTT
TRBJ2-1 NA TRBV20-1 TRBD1 CSAIFRGRGNEQFF TGCAGTGCTATTTTCAGGGGGCGCGGAAATGAGCAGTTCTTC
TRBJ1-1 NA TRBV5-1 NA CASSFLGGKEGAFF TGCGCCAGCAGCTTCCTGGGAGGGAAGGAGGGGGCTTTCTTT
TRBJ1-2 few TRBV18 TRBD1 CASSPRAGGYGYTF TGTGCCAGCTCACCACGGGCAGGGGGGTATGGCTACACCTTC
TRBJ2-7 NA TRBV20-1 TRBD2 CSAYSGGVLLEQYF TGCAGTGCGTATAGCGGGGGGGTCCTCTTAGAGCAGTACTTC
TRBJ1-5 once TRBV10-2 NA CASRDWGAKDQPQHF TGCGCCAGCAGGGACTGGGGGGCGAAGGATCAGCCCCAGCATTTT
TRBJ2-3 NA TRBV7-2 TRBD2 CASSLPRLAGPTDTQYF TGTGCCAGCAGCTTACCTCGACTAGCGGGCCCCACAGATACGCAGTATTTT
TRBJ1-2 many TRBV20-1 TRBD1 CSVQGGKYGYTF TGCAGTGTCCAGGGGGGAAAATATGGCTACACCTTC
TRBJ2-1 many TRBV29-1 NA CSAVDWTAPNEQFF TGCAGCGCCGTTGACTGGACCGCTCCTAATGAGCAGTTCTTC
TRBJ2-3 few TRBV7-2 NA CASSLASGSADTQYF TGTGCCAGCAGCTTAGCATCGGGTTCCGCAGATACGCAGTATTTT
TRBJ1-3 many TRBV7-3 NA CASKGPENTIYF TGTGCCAGCAAGGGCCCTGAAAACACCATATATTTT
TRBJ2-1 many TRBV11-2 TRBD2 CASSLTSGGFSYNEQFF TGTGCCAGCAGCTTGACTAGCGGGGGGTTCTCCTACAATGAGCAGTTCTTC
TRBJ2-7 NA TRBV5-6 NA CASSLGVRGTYEQYF TGTGCCAGCAGCTTAGGGGTGCGCGGCACCTACGAGCAGTACTTC
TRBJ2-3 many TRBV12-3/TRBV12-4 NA CASSPFSDTQYF TGTGCCAGCAGCCCCTTCTCAGATACGCAGTATTTT
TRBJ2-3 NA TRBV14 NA CASSPGNTQYF TGTGCCAGCAGCCCGGGTAATACGCAGTATTTT
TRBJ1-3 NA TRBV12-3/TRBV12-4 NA CASSPVGGDTIYF TGTGCCAGCAGCCCCGTGGGGGGAGACACCATATATTTT
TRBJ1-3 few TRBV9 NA CASSAGGALAGNTIYF TGTGCCAGCAGCGCCGGCGGTGCGTTGGCCGGAAACACCATATATTTT
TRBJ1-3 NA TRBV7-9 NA CASGHGGARGNTIYF TGTGCCAGCGGCCATGGGGGGGCGCGAGGAAACACCATATATTTT
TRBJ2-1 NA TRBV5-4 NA CASSLGPLLGGSSYNEQFF TGTGCCAGCAGCTTGGGCCCCTTACTTGGGGGTAGCTCCTACAATGAGCAGTTCTTC
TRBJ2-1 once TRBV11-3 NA CASSPRTRTDEQFF TGTGCCAGCAGCCCTCGGACCCGAACCGATGAGCAGTTCTTC
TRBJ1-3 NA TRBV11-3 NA CASSWGTDAGNTIYF TGTGCCAGCAGCTGGGGGACGGACGCTGGAAACACCATATATTTT
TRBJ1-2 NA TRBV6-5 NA CASKRANYGYTF TGTGCCAGCAAGCGGGCTAACTATGGCTACACCTTC
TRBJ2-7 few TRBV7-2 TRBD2 CASSHPGLAGYEQYF TGTGCCAGCAGCCATCCGGGACTAGCGGGTTACGAGCAGTACTTC
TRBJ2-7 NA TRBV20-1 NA CSAPLHPYEQYF TGCAGTGCTCCCCTGCACCCCTACGAGCAGTACTTC
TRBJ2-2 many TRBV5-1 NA CASSLARGVVPGELFF TGCGCCAGCAGCTTGGCCCGAGGTGTCGTCCCCGGGGAGCTGTTTTTT
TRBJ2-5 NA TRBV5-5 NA CASRTGPGSETQYF TGTGCCAGCAGAACCGGACCGGGGTCAGAGACCCAGTACTTC
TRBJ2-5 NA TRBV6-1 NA CASSGGGGGFLAQYF TGTGCCAGCAGTGGGGGAGGGGGCGGATTCTTGGCCCAGTACTTC
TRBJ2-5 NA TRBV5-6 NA CASSFDQGRIETQYF TGTGCCAGCAGCTTCGATCAGGGGCGGATTGAGACCCAGTACTTC
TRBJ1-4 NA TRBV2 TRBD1 CASSRDSAAGGEKLFF TGTGCCAGCAGCCGGGACAGTGCAGCTGGAGGTGAAAAACTGTTTTTT
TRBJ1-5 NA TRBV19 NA CASSTWTDNQPQHF TGTGCCAGCAGCACCTGGACGGACAATCAGCCCCAGCATTTT
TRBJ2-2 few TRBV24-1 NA CATSDSRLGGELFF TGTGCCACCAGTGATTCCCGACTAGGAGGGGAGCTGTTTTTT
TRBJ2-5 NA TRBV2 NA CASNGVRGQETQYF TGTGCCAGCAACGGGGTTAGGGGACAAGAGACCCAGTACTTC
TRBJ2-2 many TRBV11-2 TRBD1 CASSLKPGQFANTGELFF TGTGCCAGCAGCCTCAAGCCGGGACAGTTCGCGAACACCGGGGAGCTGTTTTTT
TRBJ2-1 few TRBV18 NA CASSPYSRSSSYNEQFF TGTGCCAGCTCACCGTACTCTAGGTCGAGCTCCTACAATGAGCAGTTCTTC
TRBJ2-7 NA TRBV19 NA CASSIGPVGDEQYF TGTGCCAGTAGTATCGGACCCGTCGGAGACGAGCAGTACTTC
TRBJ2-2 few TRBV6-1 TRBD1 CASRQWTGSGELFF TGTGCCAGCAGGCAATGGACAGGGAGCGGGGAGCTGTTTTTT
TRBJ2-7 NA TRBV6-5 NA CASSSQGAEQYF TGTGCCAGCAGTTCTCAGGGTGCCGAGCAGTACTTC
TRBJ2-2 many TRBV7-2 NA CASSFLMWGSAGELFF TGTGCCAGCAGCTTCCTCATGTGGGGGTCGGCCGGGGAGCTGTTTTTT
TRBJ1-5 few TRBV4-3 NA CASSQGRQSNQPQHF TGCGCCAGCAGCCAAGGGAGACAGAGCAATCAGCCCCAGCATTTT
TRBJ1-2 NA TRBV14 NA CASSPNWPLNYGYTF TGTGCCAGCAGCCCTAACTGGCCGCTCAACTATGGCTACACCTTC